This T cell receptor beta chain was found in a study of shared clonotypes between healthy human individuals. Whole-study context: Every donor yielded three CD4 naive, three CD4 memory, two CD8 naive and one CD8 memory plate.

This clone has only one observation. In the naive CD8 group, cells lacked CD45RO and were positively selected for CCR7, so terminally differentiated effector memory CD45RA+ cells were left out. Original processing methods: Quality scores were absent from the junction-only immunoSEQ sequences, so filtering differed. The assay was immunoSEQ multiplex PCR, and TCRdb's table has in-frame clones only and misses some. From that table come the V and J calls and clone size; the DNA was used to work out D and trimming. Of some 1,900,000 clones in the sample, just under 95% are singletons; the top ten hold approximately 1.2%. The junction had 2 bases not matched to a gene; V was cut back by 3 bases and J by 3 bases. The CDR3 spans 13 residues. The V gene's germline CDR1 is SGHDT and CDR2 YYEEEE.

This rearrangement joins TRBV5-6 to TRBJ1-1; 7 nucleotides agree with TRBD1. Sample: naive CD8+ T cells sorted from blood. This sequence originates from a man aged 18 to 35 in good health. The CDR3 region has the DNA TGTGCCAGCAGCTATGGACAGGACACTGAAGCTTTCTTT. This encodes CASSYGQDTEAFF.